A single sample gave rise to the 30 T cell receptor beta chains below, sequenced in a study of blood T cell repertoires in COVID-19. Method: immunoSEQ multiplex PCR; TCRdb's copy keeps in-frame clones and lacks some. Found here are a few hundred thousand clones, 87% of them singletons; the top ten hold roughly 2%. Sequenced input: PBMCs or T cells enriched from blood (not recorded which). The receptor set was obtained from a man aged 40-49 years in a cohort exposed to, infected with or recovered from COVID-19 (not recorded which).

The chain combines TRBV7-8 with TRBJ1-4; D is undetermined. CDR1 is SGHVS, CDR2 FQNEAQ, per germline. The CDR3 is 15 residues long. The V and J ends lost 5 bases and 5 bases respectively, with 15 bases between them. The DNA for the CDR3 is TGTGCCAGCAGCCGGACCCTGGTGGAGAATGAAAAACTGTTTTTT. The encoded protein is CASSRTLVENEKLFF.

This chain connects TRBV27 to TRBJ1-1; TRBD1 matches at 8 bases. Germline-derived CDR1 and CDR2 are MNHEY and SMNVEV (reference sequence). Germline trimming cut 5 bases from V and 3 bases from J; bases unmatched to any gene: 8. There are 15 residues in the CDR3. The CDR3 DNA reads TGTGCCAGCAGTCCTTTCCTGGGACAGGACACTGAAGCTTTCTTT. It is translated as CASSPFLGQDTEAFF.

This chain uses TRBV7-9 with TRBJ1-2, with D hard to call. The V end was cut by 5 bases, the J end by 7 bases, with 14 bases between. This CDR3 has 13 amino acids. Germline V gene lookup returns CDR1 SEHNR and CDR2 FQNEAQ (reference sequence). CDR3 sequence reads: CASSPREAGGYTF. CDR3 DNA sequence: TGTGCCAGCAGCCCCCGGGAGGCAGGTGGCTACACCTTC.

This chain connects TRBV7-8 to TRBJ1-6; D remains ambiguous. The CDR3 is 14 amino acids. V was pared by 2 bases and J by 8 bases, with 10 bases between. In germline, CDR1 is SGHVS, CDR2 FQNEAQ. CDR3 sequence (DNA): TGTGCCAGCAGCTTACGTGAGGGTGATTCACCCCTCCACTTT. Translation: CASSLREGDSPLHF.

The chain is built from TRBV7-9 and TRBJ2-7, with D tentatively TRBD2 (5 bases). Germline CDR1 and CDR2: SEHNR and FQNEAQ (reference sequence). The CDR3 spans 13 residues. Trimming stripped 4 bases from V and 0 bases from J, with 7 bases between. The CDR3 region is CASSSAASYEQYF. CDR3 DNA: TGTGCCAGCAGCTCAGCGGCCTCCTACGAGCAGTACTTC.

The V call is TRBV7-8, the J call TRBJ2-7; 8 bases are shared with TRBD2. V shed 5 bases, J shed 2 bases, and the junction held 14 bases outside the gene matches. CDR3 length: 17 residues. CDR1 is SGHVS and CDR2 is FQNEAQ in the germline V gene. The CDR3 protein is CASSPIITSGPAYEQYF. DNA of the CDR3: TGTGCCAGCAGCCCCATAATTACTAGCGGCCCAGCCTACGAGCAGTACTTC.

The rearrangement links TRBV2 to TRBJ1-1, with 7 bases that match TRBD1. The J segment lost 1 base and the V segment lost 6 bases, leaving 5 bases of the junction unmatched. The CDR3 is made up of 14 amino acids. Per germline, CDR1 SNHLY and CDR2 FYNNEI. The CDR3 sequence is CASSPQGPNTEAFF. CDR3 nucleotide sequence: TGTGCCAGCAGCCCACAGGGGCCGAACACTGAAGCTTTCTTT. Full variable domain (outside the CDR3, taken from reference TRBV2 and TRBJ1-1): EPEVTQTPSHQVTQMGQEVILRCVPISNHLYFYWYRQILGQKVEFLVSFYNNEISEKSEIFDDQFSVERPDGSNFTLKIRSTKLEDSAMYFCASSPQGPNTEAFFGQGTRLTVV.

This chain links TRBV3-1 (or the pseudogene TRBV3-2) with TRBJ1-2; 7 nucleotides agree with TRBD1. CDR1 is LGHDT and CDR2 is YNNKEL in the germline V gene (reference sequence). V shed 6 bases, J shed 7 bases, and the junction held 11 bases outside the gene matches. This CDR3 has 14 amino acids. This CDR3 reads CASRYQQGSGGYTF. CDR3 nucleotides: TGTGCCAGCAGATACCAACAGGGGTCTGGTGGCTACACCTTC.

This sequence joins TRBV29-1 and TRBJ2-2; D gene ambiguous. This CDR3 comprises 12 residues. From germline, CDR1 is SQVTM and CDR2 ANQGSEA. The V and J ends lost 7 bases and 6 bases respectively, with 12 bases between them. The CDR3 is CSAALGPGELFF. The CDR3 bases are TGCAGCGCCGCCCTAGGCCCCGGGGAGCTGTTTTTT.

A note on this clone: The limits of the CDR3 on the DNA are not certain, so only TCRdb's listed CDR3 is given. The chain links TRBV10-1 to TRBJ2-6; the D segment call TRBD1 is taken from the table without a DNA check. The CDR3 comprises 17 residues, both ends counted. Germline lookup yields CDR1 WNHNN and CDR2 SYGVQD (reference sequence). The CDR3 region is CASSESDSSSGANVLTF.

The gene calls are TRBV5-4 and TRBJ1-1; 7 bases are a match to TRBD1. This CDR3 has 15 residues. V dropped 4 bases and J dropped 0; count of bases not matched to a gene: 6. CDR1 SGHNT and CDR2 YYREEE come from the germline V gene (reference sequence). The CDR3 spells CASSRDRGLNTEAFF. DNA of the CDR3: TGTGCCAGCAGCCGGGACAGAGGTTTGAACACTGAAGCTTTCTTT.

The count of this clone is one. The chain has TRBV5-6 and TRBJ2-3; 15 nucleotides agree with TRBD2. The CDR3 has 17 residues. CDR1 is SGHDT, CDR2 YYEEEE, per germline. The V gene end was trimmed by 0 bases and the J gene end by 9 bases; junction bases not matched to a gene: 8. CDR3: CASSLAGTSGRRGTQYF. The CDR3 DNA follows: TGTGCCAGCAGCTTGGCCGGGACTAGCGGGAGGAGGGGAACGCAGTATTTT.

V and J are TRBV28 and TRBJ1-2, with 9 positions matching TRBD1. Germline values: CDR1 MDHEN, CDR2 SYDVKM. CDR3 size: 14 residues. With 8 bases clipped from V and 7 bases from J, the junction kept 11 bases outside the gene matches. CDR3 region: CASRTGTGIPGYTF. The DNA for the CDR3 is TGTGCCAGCCGGACCGGGACAGGGATTCCTGGCTACACCTTC.

The table lists this clone with a count of one. This sequence joins TRBV5-5 and TRBJ2-7, with TRBD1 identical over 9 bases. V shed 4 bases, J shed 4 bases, and the junction held 0 bases outside the gene matches. Germline-derived CDR1 and CDR2 are SGHKS and YYEKEE (reference sequence). The CDR3 is 12 residues long. The CDR3 nucleotides are TGTGCCAGCAGCGGGACAGGGTACGAGCAGTACTTC. The encoded protein is CASSGTGYEQYF.

The J gene is TRBJ2-2, the V gene TRBV28; D gene uncertain. The CDR3 spans 14 residues. Germline CDR1 reads MDHEN; CDR2 reads SYDVKM. The V end was cut by 1 base, the J end by 1 base, with 4 bases between. The CDR3 DNA reads as TGTGCCAGCAGTTTATTCCAGAACACCGGGGAGCTGTTTTTT. Its translation: CASSLFQNTGELFF.

This clone was detected only once. The CDR3 sequence is CASSSPHGRDRHYEQYF. CDR3 nucleotide sequence: TGCGCCAGCAGCTCTCCTCACGGCCGAGACCGACACTACGAGCAGTACTTC. The V and J genes are TRBV5-1 and TRBJ2-7; D gene uncertain. The germline V gene has CDR1 SGHRS and CDR2 YFSETQ. This CDR3 contains 17 residues. V was shortened by 3 bases and J by 3 bases, with 22 bases between the two germline ends.

The V and J genes are TRBV28 and TRBJ2-3; the match to TRBD2 covers 15 bases. This CDR3 has 15 residues. Looked up from germline, CDR1 is MDHEN and CDR2 is SYDVKM. V lost 4 bases, J lost 6 bases, and 2 bases stayed unmatched. CDR3 DNA: TGTGCCAGCAGTTGGACTAGCGGGAGGGGCGATACGCAGTATTTT. Encoded protein: CASSWTSGRGDTQYF.

The gene calls are TRBV28 and TRBJ1-1, with D uncertain. Per the germline V gene, CDR1 is MDHEN and CDR2 is SYDVKM. The germline V and J ends were trimmed by 7 bases and 2 bases, with 5 bases remaining between them. The CDR3 has 11 amino acids. CDR3: CASTLNTEAFF. The DNA for the CDR3 is TGTGCCAGCACCCTCAACACTGAAGCTTTCTTT.

The chain uses TRBV2 and TRBJ2-2, with 7 positions matching TRBD2. The CDR3 is 12 amino acids. The ends lost 8 bases at V and 3 bases at J; junction bases unmatched: 0. Germline V gene data show CDR1 as SNHLY and CDR2 as FYNNEI. CDR3 DNA sequence: TGTGCCAGCGCGGGGGACACCGGGGAGCTGTTTTTT. Translated, it gives CASAGDTGELFF. Full variable domain (remainder filled in from reference TRBV2 and TRBJ2-2): EPEVTQTPSHQVTQMGQEVILRCVPISNHLYFYWYRQILGQKVEFLVSFYNNEISEKSEIFDDQFSVERPDGSNFTLKIRSTKLEDSAMYFCASAGDTGELFFGEGSRLTVL.

The V gene is TRBV2, the J gene TRBJ1-1; no firm D call. CDR1 and CDR2 (germline): SNHLY, FYNNEI. Trimming removed 3 bases from V and 1 base from J, with 9 bases in between. This CDR3 comprises 14 residues. The CDR3 sequence: CASSEYRGNTEAFF. The CDR3 DNA reads TGTGCCAGCAGTGAGTATCGAGGGAACACTGAAGCTTTCTTT.

The rearrangement links TRBV7-2 to TRBJ2-4; TRBD2 matches 7 bases. Germline-derived CDR1 and CDR2 are SGHTA and FQGNSA. The CDR3 consists of 16 residues. The V segment lost 6 bases and the J segment 0 bases; nucleotides outside the gene matches: 8. This CDR3 is CASRQSGTSAKNIQYF. The CDR3 coding sequence is TGTGCCAGCAGGCAGAGCGGGACCTCAGCCAAAAACATTCAGTACTTC.

The chain combines TRBV30 with TRBJ1-1; the match to TRBD1 covers 8 bases. Germline V gene data show CDR1 as GTSNPN and CDR2 as SVGIG (reference sequence). The length of the CDR3 is 13 residues. With V trimmed by 5 bases and J by 6 bases, 8 bases remained unmatched. Written as DNA, the CDR3 is TGTGCCTGGCTCCTGCAGGGGGCTGCTGAAGCTTTCTTT. Protein sequence: CAWLLQGAAEAFF.

The genes are TRBV19 and TRBJ1-1; D might be TRBD1 (6 bases). This CDR3 has 14 residues. The germline V and J ends were trimmed by 1 base and 5 bases, with 11 bases remaining between them. In germline, CDR1 is LNHDA, CDR2 SQIVND (reference sequence). The CDR3 sequence: CASSIASGATEAFF. The CDR3 DNA reads as TGTGCCAGTAGTATAGCTTCAGGGGCTACTGAAGCTTTCTTT.

The chain employs TRBV7-2 and TRBJ2-7; 7 nucleotides line up with TRBD1. Germline V lookup: CDR1 SGHTA, CDR2 FQGNSA. CDR3 length: 15 amino acids. Trimming at V came to 0 bases and at J to 3 bases, leaving 5 bases not matched to a gene. The CDR3 bases are TGTGCCAGCAGCTTAGCGCTGAACAGGGGCTACGAGCAGTACTTC. Its protein is CASSLALNRGYEQYF.

About this clone itself: Other DNA variants within this sample encode the same CDR3. The chain uses TRBV5-1 and TRBJ1-4; D is perhaps TRBD1 (6 bases). Germline CDR1 reads SGHRS; CDR2 reads YFSETQ. Trimming stripped 0 bases from V and 7 bases from J, with 13 bases between. The CDR3 extends over 15 amino acids. The CDR3 nucleotides are TGCGCCAGCAGCTTGGGTCAGGGGATGATTGAAAAACTGTTTTTT. It specifies CASSLGQGMIEKLFF.

The chain couples TRBV5-4 to TRBJ2-2; possibly TRBD2 for D (5 bases). With 5 bases removed from V and 4 bases from J, the gap between germline ends came to 9 bases. CDR3 length: 13 amino acids. Germline values: CDR1 SGHNT, CDR2 YYREEE (reference sequence). The CDR3: CASSASGTGELFF. The CDR3 DNA is TGTGCCAGCAGTGCGAGCGGCACCGGGGAGCTGTTTTTT.

This sequence joins TRBV5-1 and TRBJ1-5; D gene uncertain. Germline CDR1 is SGHRS and CDR2 is YFSETQ. V lost 4 bases and J 0 bases, leaving 11 bases between the germline ends. The CDR3 loop spans 15 amino acids. CDR3 in DNA: TGCGCCAGCAGCCCTCTAGGCTATAGCAATCAGCCCCAGCATTTT. Translation gives CASSPLGYSNQPQHF. The whole variable domain, filled in from reference TRBV5-1 and TRBJ1-5, reads KAGVTQTPRYLIKTRGQQVTLSCSPISGHRSVSWYQQTPGQGLQFLFEYFSETQRNKGNFPGRFSGRQFSNSRSEMNVSTLELGDSALYLCASSPLGYSNQPQHFGDGTRLSIL.

This chain uses TRBV3-1 (or the pseudogene TRBV3-2) with TRBJ2-5; TRBD1 is a possible D gene (5 bases). Deletions cut 4 bases from V and 7 bases from J, with 16 bases between. The CDR3 is 14 amino acids. Germline V gives CDR1 LGHDT, CDR2 YNNKEL (reference sequence). Here the CDR3 reads CASSPSTFQGTQYF. CDR3 nucleotides: TGTGCCAGCAGCCCCTCGACTTTTCAGGGGACCCAGTACTTC.

This chain links TRBV7-8 with TRBJ1-2; TRBD1 matches 9 bases. Trimming cost V 5 bases and J 6 bases; bases outside gene matches: 7. CDR1 is SGHVS, CDR2 FQNEAQ, per germline. The CDR3 contains 14 residues. The CDR3 reads CASSTDGTGNGYTF. The CDR3 DNA sequence: TGTGCCAGCAGCACAGACGGGACAGGGAATGGCTACACCTTC.

The count of this clone is one. The gene calls are TRBV18 and TRBJ2-7; tentatively, D is TRBD2 (5 bases). The CDR3 is made up of 15 amino acids. CDR1 KGHSH and CDR2 LQKENI come from the germline V gene. Trimming removed 0 bases from V and 4 bases from J, with 13 bases in between. As DNA, the CDR3 is TGTGCCAGCTCACCACCGGAATTCCGGGGATACGAGCAGTACTTC. Amino acid sequence: CASSPPEFRGYEQYF.